This T cell receptor beta chain originates from a study of blood T cells in healthy people across ages. Study-level findings and limits: The fall in TCR beta diversity per million T cells was roughly linear with age. In these data, TCR beta diversity tracked strongly with naive T cell percentage.

With a J-beta primer mix and a sample-barcoded 5' primer, a second PCR ran about 7 to 11 cycles. Researchers report that a template-switch adaptor with 12 random nucleotides tagged each cDNA molecule. Each CDR3 protein is one row after TCRdb ran MiXCR on the 5' RACE reads. This table holds fewer than 2 million distinct CDR3 sequences, about 39% found once. Comments on this clonotype: Its specificity is not known.

CDR1 and CDR2 (germline): LGHDT, YNNKEL (reference sequence). Trimming pared 0 bases from V and 4 bases from J, leaving 16 bases between. The CDR3 spans 18 residues. The authors extracted at least 5 micrograms of total RNA per sample. The receptor was derived from a human donor in good health. Sequencing input: blood. The V gene is TRBV3-1, the J gene TRBJ2-6, with a weak D call TRBD2 (6 bases). CDR3: CASSQEGGLLSGANVLTF. Written as DNA, the CDR3 is TGTGCCAGCAGCCAAGAGGGGGGACTCCTCTCGGGGGCCAACGTCCTGACTTTC.